The present entry profiles one TCR beta chain with its context. This specimen comes from a study of technical replicates of blood from a few donors. The method was immunoSEQ multiplex PCR; TCRdb's version includes in-frame clones alone and lacks a portion of them. This sample yields about 84,000 clones, of which 98% are seen a single time; roughly 0.15% belongs to the top ten. There are 16 residues in the CDR3. Germline values: CDR1 SGHDT, CDR2 YYEEEE. V gave up 1 base and J gave up 2 bases, with 13 bases separating them. The sequence came from a human donor in good health. This rearrangement joins TRBV5-6 to TRBJ1-5; TRBD1 is a possible D gene (5 bases). Input material: T cells isolated from PBMCs. The CDR3 DNA is TGTGCCAGCAGCTTGTATAGCAGGGAAGGCAATCAGCCCCAGCATTTT. Residues: CASSLYSREGNQPQHF.